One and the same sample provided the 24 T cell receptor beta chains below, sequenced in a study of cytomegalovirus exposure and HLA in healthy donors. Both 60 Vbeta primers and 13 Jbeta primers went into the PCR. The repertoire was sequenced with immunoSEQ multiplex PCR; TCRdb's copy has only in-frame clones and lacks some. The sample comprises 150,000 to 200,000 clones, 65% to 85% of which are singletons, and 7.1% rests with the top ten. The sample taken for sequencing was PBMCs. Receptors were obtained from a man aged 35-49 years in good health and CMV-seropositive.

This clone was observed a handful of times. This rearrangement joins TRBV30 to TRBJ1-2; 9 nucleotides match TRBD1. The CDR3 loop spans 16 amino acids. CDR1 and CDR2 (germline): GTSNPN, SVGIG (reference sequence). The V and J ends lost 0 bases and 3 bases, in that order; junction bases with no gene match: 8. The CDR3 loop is CAWSVGEDRGDYGYTF. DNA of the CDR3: TGTGCCTGGAGTGTAGGTGAGGACAGGGGAGACTATGGCTACACCTTC.

The CDR3 sequence: CASILRGGGDTQYF. Here the CDR3 DNA reads TGTGCCAGCATCCTGCGGGGGGGCGGAGATACGCAGTATTTT. The chain has TRBV2 and TRBJ2-3; 9 bases align to TRBD2. Germline V gene sequence: CDR1 SNHLY, CDR2 FYNNEI. The CDR3 is 14 residues long. V shed 7 bases and J 5 bases; nucleotides not matched to a gene: 7.

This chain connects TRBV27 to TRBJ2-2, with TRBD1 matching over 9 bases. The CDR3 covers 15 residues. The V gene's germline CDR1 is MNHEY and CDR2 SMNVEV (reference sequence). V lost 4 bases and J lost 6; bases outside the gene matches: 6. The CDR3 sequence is CASSSGDRDPGELFF. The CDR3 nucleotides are TGTGCCAGCAGTTCCGGGGACAGGGACCCCGGGGAGCTGTTTTTT.

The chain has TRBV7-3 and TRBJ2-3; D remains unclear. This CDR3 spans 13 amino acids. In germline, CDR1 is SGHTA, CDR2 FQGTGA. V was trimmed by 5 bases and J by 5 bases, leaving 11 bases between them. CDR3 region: CASSLWSEDTQYF. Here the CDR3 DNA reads TGTGCCAGCAGCCTATGGTCTGAAGATACGCAGTATTTT.

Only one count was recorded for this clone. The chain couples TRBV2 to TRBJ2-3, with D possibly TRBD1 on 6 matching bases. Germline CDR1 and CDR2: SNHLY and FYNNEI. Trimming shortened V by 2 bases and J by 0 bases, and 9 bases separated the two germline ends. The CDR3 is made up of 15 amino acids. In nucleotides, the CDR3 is TGTGCCAGCAGTGAATGGGACATTAGCACAGATACGCAGTATTTT. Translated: CASSEWDISTDTQYF.

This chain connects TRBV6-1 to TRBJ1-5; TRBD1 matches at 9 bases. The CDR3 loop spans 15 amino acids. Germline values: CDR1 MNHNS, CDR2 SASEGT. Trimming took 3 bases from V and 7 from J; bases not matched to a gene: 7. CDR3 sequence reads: CASSEGQGAGQPQHF. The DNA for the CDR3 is TGTGCCAGCAGTGAGGGACAGGGAGCAGGACAGCCCCAGCATTTT.

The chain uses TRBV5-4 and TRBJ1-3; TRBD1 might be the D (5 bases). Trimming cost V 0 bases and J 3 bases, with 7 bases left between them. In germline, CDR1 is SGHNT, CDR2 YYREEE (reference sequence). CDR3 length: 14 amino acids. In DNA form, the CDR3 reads TGTGCCAGCAGCTTGGCAGGGAATGGAAACACCATATATTTT. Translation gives CASSLAGNGNTIYF.

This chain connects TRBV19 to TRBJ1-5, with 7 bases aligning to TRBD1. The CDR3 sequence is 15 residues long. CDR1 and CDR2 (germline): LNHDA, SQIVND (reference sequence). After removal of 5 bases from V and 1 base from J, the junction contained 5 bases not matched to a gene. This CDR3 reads CASSSPGQSNQPQHF. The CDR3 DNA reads TGTGCCAGTAGTTCACCGGGACAGAGCAATCAGCCCCAGCATTTT. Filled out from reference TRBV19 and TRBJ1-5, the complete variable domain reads DGGITQSPKYLFRKEGQNVTLSCEQNLNHDAMYWYRQDPGQGLRLIYYSQIVNDFQKGDIAEGYSVSREKKESFPLTVTSAQKNPTAFYLCASSSPGQSNQPQHFGDGTRLSIL.

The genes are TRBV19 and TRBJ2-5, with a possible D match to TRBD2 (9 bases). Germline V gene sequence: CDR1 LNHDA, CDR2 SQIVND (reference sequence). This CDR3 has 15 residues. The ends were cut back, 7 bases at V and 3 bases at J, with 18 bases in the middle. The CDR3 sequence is CASTQGASGEETQYF. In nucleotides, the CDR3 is TGTGCCAGTACCCAGGGGGCTAGCGGGGAAGAGACCCAGTACTTC.

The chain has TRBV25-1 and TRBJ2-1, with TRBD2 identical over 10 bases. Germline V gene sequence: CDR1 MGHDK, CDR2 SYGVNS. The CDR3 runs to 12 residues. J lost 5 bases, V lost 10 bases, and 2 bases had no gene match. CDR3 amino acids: CATGLADNEQFF. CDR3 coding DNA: TGTGCCACCGGACTAGCGGACAATGAGCAGTTCTTC.

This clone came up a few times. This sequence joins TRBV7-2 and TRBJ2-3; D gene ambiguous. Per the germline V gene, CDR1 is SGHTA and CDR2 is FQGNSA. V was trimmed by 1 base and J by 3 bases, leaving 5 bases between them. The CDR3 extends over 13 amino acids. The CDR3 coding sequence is TGTGCCAGCAGCTTAGGTCGGACAGATACGCAGTATTTT. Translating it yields CASSLGRTDTQYF.

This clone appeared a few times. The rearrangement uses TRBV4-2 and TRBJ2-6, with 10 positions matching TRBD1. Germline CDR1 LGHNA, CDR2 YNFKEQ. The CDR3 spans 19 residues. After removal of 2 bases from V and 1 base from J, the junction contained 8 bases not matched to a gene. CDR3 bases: TGTGCCAGCAGCCAACGAGGACAGGGGGAACTTTCTGGGGCCAACGTCCTGACTTTC. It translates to CASSQRGQGELSGANVLTF.

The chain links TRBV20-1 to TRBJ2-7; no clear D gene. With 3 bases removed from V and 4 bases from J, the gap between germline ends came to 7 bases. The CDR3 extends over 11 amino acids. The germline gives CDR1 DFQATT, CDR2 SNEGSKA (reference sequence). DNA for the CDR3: TGCAGTGCTAGTCTCGGGTACGAGCAGTACTTC. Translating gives CSASLGYEQYF.

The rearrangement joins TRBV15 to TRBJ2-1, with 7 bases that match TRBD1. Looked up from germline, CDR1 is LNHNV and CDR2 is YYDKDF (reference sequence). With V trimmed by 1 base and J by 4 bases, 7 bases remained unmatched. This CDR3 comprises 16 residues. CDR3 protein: CATSRGFSQGYNEQFF. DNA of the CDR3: TGTGCCACCAGCAGAGGCTTTTCACAGGGGTACAATGAGCAGTTCTTC.

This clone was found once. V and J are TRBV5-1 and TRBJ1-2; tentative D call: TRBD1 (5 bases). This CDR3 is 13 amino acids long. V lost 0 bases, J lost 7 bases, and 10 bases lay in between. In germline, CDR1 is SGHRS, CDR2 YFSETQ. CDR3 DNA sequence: TGCGCCAGCAGCTTGGACCAGGGATCTGGCTACACCTTC. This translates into CASSLDQGSGYTF.

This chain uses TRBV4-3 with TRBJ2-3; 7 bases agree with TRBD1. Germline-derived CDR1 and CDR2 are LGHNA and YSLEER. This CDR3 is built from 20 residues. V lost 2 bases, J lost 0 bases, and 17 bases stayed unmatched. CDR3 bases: TGCGCCAGCAGCCAAATCCTGGGACAGACTATCGGGCCTAGCACAGATACGCAGTATTTT. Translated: CASSQILGQTIGPSTDTQYF.

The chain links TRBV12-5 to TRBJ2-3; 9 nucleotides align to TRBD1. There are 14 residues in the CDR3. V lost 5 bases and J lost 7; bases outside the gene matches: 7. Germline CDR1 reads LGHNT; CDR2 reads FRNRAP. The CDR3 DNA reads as TGTGCTAGTGGTCCAACAGGGGGCAAGTATACGCAGTATTTT. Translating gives CASGPTGGKYTQYF.

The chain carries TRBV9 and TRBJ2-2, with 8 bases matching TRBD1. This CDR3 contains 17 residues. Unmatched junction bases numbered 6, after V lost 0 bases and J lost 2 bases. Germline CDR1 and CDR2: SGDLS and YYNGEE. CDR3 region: CASSVAGTGPNTGELFF. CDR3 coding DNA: TGTGCCAGCAGCGTAGCAGGGACAGGTCCTAACACCGGGGAGCTGTTTTTT.

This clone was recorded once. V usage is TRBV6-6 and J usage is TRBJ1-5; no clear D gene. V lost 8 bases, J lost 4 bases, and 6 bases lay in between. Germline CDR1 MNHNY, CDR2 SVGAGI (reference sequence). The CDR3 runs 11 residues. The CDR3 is CASSSNQPQHF. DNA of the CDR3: TGTGCCAGCTCCAGTAATCAGCCCCAGCATTTT.

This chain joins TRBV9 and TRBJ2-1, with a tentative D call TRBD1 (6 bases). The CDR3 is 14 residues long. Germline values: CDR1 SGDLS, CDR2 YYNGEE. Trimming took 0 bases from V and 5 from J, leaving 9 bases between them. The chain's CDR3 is CASSVGTDNNEQFF. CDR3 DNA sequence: TGTGCCAGCAGCGTAGGGACAGACAACAATGAGCAGTTCTTC.

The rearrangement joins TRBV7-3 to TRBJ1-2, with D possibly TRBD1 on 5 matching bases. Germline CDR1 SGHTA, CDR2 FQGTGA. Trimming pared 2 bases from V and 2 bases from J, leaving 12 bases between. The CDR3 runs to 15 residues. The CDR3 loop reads CASSLDSQNNYGYTF. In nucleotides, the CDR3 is TGTGCCAGCAGCTTAGACAGTCAAAACAACTATGGCTACACCTTC.

As DNA, the CDR3 is TGCAGCGCTGGGCCAGGGGGCCCGAACACCGGGGAGCTGTTTTTT. This sequence encodes CSAGPGGPNTGELFF. This chain connects TRBV29-1 to TRBJ2-2; 8 bases map to TRBD1. The V gene's germline CDR1 is SQVTM and CDR2 ANQGSEA. The CDR3 is made up of 15 amino acids. V trimming: 7 bases; J trimming: 0 bases; junction bases outside the gene matches: 7.

The CDR3 spells CAWSKGRRDTEAFF. DNA for the CDR3: TGTGCCTGGAGTAAAGGTCGGCGGGACACTGAAGCTTTCTTT. The rearrangement joins TRBV30 to TRBJ1-1; no clear D gene. Trimming removed 2 bases from V and 3 bases from J, with 13 bases in between. The germline V gene has CDR1 GTSNPN and CDR2 SVGIG (reference sequence). The CDR3 is 14 amino acids.

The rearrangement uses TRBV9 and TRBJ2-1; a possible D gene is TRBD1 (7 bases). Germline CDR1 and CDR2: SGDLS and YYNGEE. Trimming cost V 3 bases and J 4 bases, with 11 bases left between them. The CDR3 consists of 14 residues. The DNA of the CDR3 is TGTGCCAGCAGCGAGGGGGCGGGGTACAATGAGCAGTTCTTC. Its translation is CASSEGAGYNEQFF.